Reported below is one TCR beta chain. Antigen unknown. The record originates from a study of cytomegalovirus exposure and HLA in healthy donors. On the study more broadly: Sequencing of about 179 million T cells in an earlier analysis found around 100 million unique TCR beta sequences.

The germline gives CDR1 SGHTA, CDR2 FQGTGA. The CDR3 runs 15 residues. V was pared by 4 bases and J by 3 bases, with 8 bases of the junction left unmatched. General study points: Most TCR sequences were rare, but some public TCRs occurred in many donors. In a later analysis, most CMV-associated TCR beta chains appeared HLA-restricted. In vitro checks showed that a few CMV-associated chains really do target CMV antigens.

The PCR had 60 Vbeta and 13 Jbeta primers. Here immunoSEQ multiplex PCR was the method, and the copy in TCRdb shows in-frame clones only, minus some. The sample has about 79,000 clones; roughly two thirds are singletons. Material for sequencing was PBMCs. The source of this sequence is a woman in her 50s in good health and CMV-seropositive. The J gene is TRBJ2-5, the V gene TRBV7-3; 7 positions match TRBD1. CDR3 bases: TGTGCCAGCAGCTCGAAACCTGACAGGGAAGAGACCCAGTACTTC. Encoded protein: CASSSKPDREETQYF.